The 27 T cell receptor beta chains in this list originate from one sample, sequenced in a study of Ad26.COV2.S vaccination and SARS-CoV-2 variants. Stated treatment: about 20 received Ad26.COV2.S at low or high dose, single or two shots; 5 received placebo; per-sample allocation not given. Day 63 after the first vaccine or placebo injection was the time point for sampling. Only in-frame clones appear in the TCRdb table, and some are missing; sequencing was by immunoSEQ multiplex PCR. The repertoire has approximately 400,000 clones, about 80% of them found once; the top ten carry around 7.4%. Sequencing used peripheral blood, obtained in a trial of Ad26.COV2.S vaccine versus placebo. Receptor source: a person between 18 and 65 years old who received the Ad26.COV2.S COVID-19 vaccine or a placebo.

This chain connects TRBV11-3 to TRBJ1-2; D ambiguous. Germline lookup yields CDR1 SGHNT and CDR2 YENEEA. The germline V and J ends were trimmed by 2 bases and 5 bases, with 12 bases remaining between them. This CDR3 is 14 amino acids long. The DNA of the CDR3 is TGTGCCAGCAGCTTAAGAGGCTTTTATTATGGCTACACCTTC. This gives the protein CASSLRGFYYGYTF.

This chain links TRBV6-5 with TRBJ2-7, with D maybe TRBD1 (6 bases). With 4 bases removed from V and 6 bases from J, the gap between germline ends came to 16 bases. This CDR3 comprises 14 residues. Germline values: CDR1 MNHEY, CDR2 SVGAGI. CDR3 protein: CASSLLNQGSEQYF. Written as DNA, the CDR3 is TGTGCCAGCAGTTTATTAAACCAGGGGAGCGAGCAGTACTTC.

The V and J genes are TRBV7-9 and TRBJ1-2; 11 bases agree with TRBD1. V was pared by 5 bases and J by 4 bases, with 6 bases of the junction left unmatched. The CDR3 length is 15 residues. CDR1 and CDR2 from the germline V gene are SEHNR and FQNEAQ (reference sequence). The CDR3 loop is CASSGQGARSYGYTF. The DNA for the CDR3 is TGTGCCAGCAGCGGACAGGGGGCAAGGAGCTATGGCTACACCTTC.

The CDR3 loop is CASSSPTSGRTTSTDTQYF. DNA for the CDR3: TGTGCCAGCAGCAGCCCCACTAGCGGGAGGACCACTAGCACAGATACGCAGTATTTT. V is TRBV3-1 (or the pseudogene TRBV3-2) and J is TRBJ2-3; 12 positions match TRBD2. The CDR3 consists of 19 residues. Germline V gives CDR1 LGHDT, CDR2 YNNKEL (reference sequence). The V segment lost 5 bases and the J segment 0 bases; nucleotides outside the gene matches: 12.

The V gene is TRBV19, the J gene TRBJ2-5; 8 bases map to TRBD2. The CDR3 is 14 amino acids. The trim removed 7 bases at V and 4 bases at J, leaving 8 bases unmatched. From germline, CDR1 is LNHDA and CDR2 SQIVND (reference sequence). The CDR3 DNA is TGTGCCAGTAACCCTAGCGGGTGGGGAGAGACCCAGTACTTC. It encodes CASNPSGWGETQYF.

This chain joins TRBV27 and TRBJ2-7; 7 nucleotides line up with TRBD1. CDR3 length: 12 residues. Trimming at V came to 1 base and at J to 11 bases, leaving 5 bases not matched to a gene. The germline V gene has CDR1 MNHEY and CDR2 SMNVEV (reference sequence). DNA of the CDR3: TGTGCCAGCAGTTTATACCAGGGGGAGAAGTACTTC. It codes for CASSLYQGEKYF.

The chain joins TRBV19 to TRBJ1-3; D is perhaps TRBD1 (5 bases). V shed 3 bases and J shed 0 bases, with 15 bases lying between them. Germline CDR1 reads LNHDA; CDR2 reads SQIVND (reference sequence). The CDR3 is 17 amino acids. CDR3 protein: CASSMPMGGLSGNTIYF. The CDR3 DNA reads as TGTGCCAGTAGTATGCCTATGGGGGGACTCTCTGGAAACACCATATATTTT.

The gene calls are TRBV5-1 and TRBJ2-5; D unclear. Trimming took off 0 bases at V and 0 bases at J, with 9 bases between the two ends. Germline V gene lookup returns CDR1 SGHRS and CDR2 YFSETQ. CDR3 length: 15 residues. The CDR3 loop reads CASSLGVQYQETQYF. In DNA, the CDR3 is TGCGCCAGCAGCTTGGGCGTACAGTACCAAGAGACCCAGTACTTC.

The chain combines TRBV18 with TRBJ1-6; 8 bases are a match to TRBD1. CDR3 length equals 14 residues. Trimming at V came to 6 bases and at J to 10 bases, leaving 8 bases not matched to a gene. Per the germline V gene, CDR1 is KGHSH and CDR2 is LQKENI. CDR3 in amino acids: CASSEDRGISPLHF. DNA of the CDR3: TGTGCCAGCTCGGAAGACAGGGGAATATCACCCCTCCACTTT. The full variable domain, its missing parts supplied by reference TRBV18 and TRBJ1-6, is NAGVMQNPRHLVRRRGQEARLRCSPMKGHSHVYWYRQLPEEGLKFMVYLQKENIIDESGMPKERFSAEFPKEGPSILRIQQVVRGDSAAYFCASSEDRGISPLHFGNGTRLTVT.

This clone was counted between two and nine times. This rearrangement joins TRBV27 to TRBJ2-2, with D maybe TRBD1 (6 bases). Trimming removed 9 bases at V and 5 bases at J, with 19 bases between. From germline, CDR1 is MNHEY and CDR2 SMNVEV (reference sequence). CDR3 length: 15 residues. Here the CDR3 reads CARVRPRGGTGELFF. The CDR3 bases are TGTGCCAGGGTACGGCCCAGGGGTGGGACCGGGGAGCTGTTTTTT.

This chain joins TRBV4-3 and TRBJ1-2; D might be TRBD1 (5 bases). V lost 2 bases to trimming and J lost 3 bases, with 7 bases between them. CDR3 length: 13 residues. Germline assignment: CDR1 LGHNA and CDR2 YSLEER. The CDR3 here is CASSQRGDYGYTF. DNA of the CDR3: TGCGCCAGCAGCCAAAGGGGTGACTATGGCTACACCTTC.

V gene TRBV7-9 combines with J gene TRBJ1-3, with a possible D match to TRBD1 (5 bases). There are 16 residues in the CDR3. Germline V gene lookup returns CDR1 SEHNR and CDR2 FQNEAQ (reference sequence). V shed 4 bases and J shed 0 bases, with 13 bases lying between them. This CDR3 reads CASSSGLSVSGNTIYF. In nucleotides, the CDR3 is TGTGCCAGCAGCTCGGGACTATCGGTCTCTGGAAACACCATATATTTT. The full variable domain, completed using reference TRBV7-9 and TRBJ1-3, is DTGVSQNPRHKITKRGQNVTFRCDPISEHNRLYWYRQTLGQGPEFLTYFQNEAQLEKSRLLSDRFSAERPKGSFSTLEIQRTEQGDSAMYLCASSSGLSVSGNTIYFGEGSWLTVV.

The rearrangement uses TRBV12-3 or TRBV12-4 and TRBJ1-5; D ambiguous. The V gene lost 3 bases and the J gene lost 5 bases, with 8 bases spanning the gap. The CDR3 is 13 residues long. The CDR3 loop is CASSLREHQPQHF. The CDR3 region has the DNA TGTGCCAGCAGTTTGAGGGAGCATCAGCCCCAGCATTTT.

CDR3 sequence (DNA): TGTGCCAGCAGCTTAGATCATACGCATCTCGGCTATGGCTACACCTTC. Translation: CASSLDHTHLGYGYTF. This chain connects TRBV11-3 to TRBJ1-2; D call uncertain. This CDR3 comprises 16 residues. V was trimmed by 0 bases and J by 4 bases, leaving 15 bases between them. Germline CDR1 reads SGHNT; CDR2 reads YENEEA.

The CDR3 protein is CASSLGQGRDYGYTF. As DNA, the CDR3 is TGCGCCAGCAGCTTGGGACAGGGGCGAGACTATGGCTACACCTTC. V usage is TRBV5-1 and J usage is TRBJ1-2, with TRBD1 matching over 8 bases. CDR3 length equals 15 residues. V was pared by 0 bases and J by 3 bases, with 4 bases of the junction left unmatched. The germline CDR1 and CDR2 sequences are SGHRS and YFSETQ.

The chain joins TRBV4-3 to TRBJ2-2; TRBD1 might be the D (5 bases). This CDR3 has 18 amino acids. The germline V gene encodes CDR1 LGHNA and CDR2 YSLEER. V gave up 2 bases and J gave up 4 bases, with 20 bases separating them. The CDR3 spells CASSQRGSVSPGTGELFF. As DNA, the CDR3 is TGCGCCAGCAGCCAAAGGGGTTCAGTGTCCCCGGGCACCGGGGAGCTGTTTTTT.

J is TRBJ1-6 and V is TRBV9; D is unresolved. Germline V CDR1 and CDR2: SGDLS, YYNGEE. Trimming took off 3 bases at V and 7 bases at J, with 17 bases between the two ends. The CDR3 has 16 residues. CDR3 amino acids: CASSGPSRGPNSPLHF. The CDR3 DNA sequence: TGTGCCAGCAGCGGTCCCTCACGCGGCCCCAATTCACCCCTCCACTTT.

This clone was detected only a few times. V gene TRBV6-4 combines with J gene TRBJ1-2; D is undetermined. The V and J ends lost 7 bases and 1 base respectively, with 16 bases between them. Per germline, CDR1 MRHNA and CDR2 SNTAGT. The CDR3 consists of 15 residues. CDR3 residues: CASKETPTFNYGYTF. Written as DNA, the CDR3 is TGTGCCAGCAAGGAGACACCTACTTTTAACTATGGCTACACCTTC.

The V and J genes are TRBV5-1 and TRBJ1-4; a possible D gene is TRBD1 (5 bases). This CDR3 spans 14 amino acids. Germline values: CDR1 SGHRS, CDR2 YFSETQ. Trimming left V 6 bases short and J 4 bases short, with 13 bases between. CDR3 residues: CASTSGTVNEKLFF. CDR3 nucleotides: TGCGCCAGCACCTCGGGGACGGTTAATGAAAAACTGTTTTTT.

The gene calls are TRBV27 and TRBJ2-2; D gene unclear. CDR1 is MNHEY and CDR2 is SMNVEV in the germline V gene (reference sequence). V lost 4 bases and J 4 bases, leaving 13 bases between the germline ends. The CDR3 runs to 15 residues. The CDR3 DNA follows: TGTGCCAGCAGTTCCGGCCCTAGGGTCACCGGGGAGCTGTTTTTT. Its protein is CASSSGPRVTGELFF.

The chain recombines TRBV9 with TRBJ2-3; 9 bases align to TRBD1. The germline V gene has CDR1 SGDLS and CDR2 YYNGEE. There are 15 residues in the CDR3. V gave up 3 bases and J gave up 0 bases; unmatched junction bases: 2. The CDR3 region has the DNA TGTGCCAGCAGCGAGGGGACAGGGAGCACAGATACGCAGTATTTT. This gives the protein CASSEGTGSTDTQYF.

This clone was seen more than once but under ten times. CDR3 sequence reads: CAIKGERETSDTQYF. Written as DNA, the CDR3 is TGTGCCATCAAAGGAGAGCGAGAGACCTCAGATACGCAGTATTTT. V gene TRBV10-3 combines with J gene TRBJ2-3; D uncertain. Germline assignment: CDR1 ENHRY and CDR2 SYGVKD. The ends were cut back, 7 bases at V and 4 bases at J, with 18 bases in the middle. This CDR3 is 15 amino acids long.

The rearrangement links TRBV6-1 to TRBJ2-7; possible D gene TRBD2, 6 bases. This CDR3 is 15 amino acids long. Germline values: CDR1 MNHNS, CDR2 SASEGT. V lost 3 bases, J lost 0 bases, and 12 bases lay in between. Written as DNA, the CDR3 is TGTGCCAGCAGTGAGGGACTTCTGAGCTCCTACGAGCAGTACTTC. It encodes CASSEGLLSSYEQYF.

A note on this clone: The sample carries other DNA sequences with the same CDR3. The CDR3: CASSLAGLTEAFF. The CDR3 DNA follows: TGTGCCAGCAGCTTAGCCGGACTCACTGAAGCTTTCTTT. V and J are TRBV7-9 and TRBJ1-1; D is unclear. The CDR3 runs 13 residues. The V and J ends lost 0 bases and 4 bases respectively, with 6 bases between them. CDR1 and CDR2 (germline): SEHNR, FQNEAQ (reference sequence).

V is TRBV6-5 and J is TRBJ2-1, with 9 bases identical to TRBD1. Per germline, CDR1 MNHEY and CDR2 SVGAGI. V shed 6 bases and J 4 bases; nucleotides not matched to a gene: 7. This CDR3 region has 15 residues. The CDR3 DNA reads as TGTGCCAGCAGCTTAGACAGGGGGGCTTACAATGAGCAGTTCTTC. Its protein is CASSLDRGAYNEQFF.

V and J are TRBV29-1 and TRBJ2-4; D may match TRBD1 or TRBD2 (5 bases each). The V end lost 4 bases, the J end lost 0 bases, and 19 bases lay between the germline ends. The V gene's germline CDR1 is SQVTM and CDR2 ANQGSEA. The CDR3 loop spans 17 amino acids. The DNA of the CDR3 is TGCAGCGTTGTACCGAACCGGGACGAATTAGCCAAAAACATTCAGTACTTC. As protein: CSVVPNRDELAKNIQYF.

The chain is built from TRBV27 and TRBJ1-1; D gene unclear. The V and J ends lost 5 bases and 7 bases respectively, with 14 bases between them. Per germline, CDR1 MNHEY and CDR2 SMNVEV (reference sequence). The CDR3 is 13 amino acids. The CDR3 region has the DNA TGTGCCAGCAGTCGCCCCCTGAGCCGTGAAGCTTTCTTT. Translated: CASSRPLSREAFF.